A selection of T cell receptor beta chains follows, all from one sample in a study of blood T cell repertoires in COVID-19. Profiled with immunoSEQ multiplex PCR; TCRdb holds only in-frame clones, not every one. The profile shows 250,000 to 300,000 clones, about 87% of them singletons. Input material: peripheral blood. The receptors derive from a woman aged 40 to 49 who had recovered from COVID-19. The CDR3 runs from the conserved cysteine through the conserved F or W. A D gene is named only where the DNA matches it firmly.

>-|TRBJ1-2|TRBV6-2/TRBV6-3
CASSLQQGYGYTF
>TRBD1|TRBJ1-2|TRBV5-1
CASSNRDSYGYTF
>-|TRBJ2-2|TRBV21-1
CASSKFRRDLDTGELFF
>-|TRBJ1-1|TRBV18
CASSPPTGVDGEAFF
>TRBD1|TRBJ2-7|TRBV9
CASSVGQGLYEQYF
>TRBD1|TRBJ1-2|TRBV4-2
CASSPRQGYGYTF
>TRBD1|TRBJ2-7|TRBV13
CASSLTGSPHEQYF
>-|TRBJ1-2|TRBV6-5
CASARGVQSEYGYTF
>-|TRBJ2-5|TRBV5-6
CASSRWTPRETQYF
>-|TRBJ2-3|TRBV11-2
CASSLRGSRLGDTQYF
>-|TRBJ2-3|TRBV12-3/TRBV12-4
CASSPRGTQYF
>-|TRBJ1-3|TRBV2
CASSVALSSGNTIYF
>TRBD1|TRBJ2-3|TRBV5-6
CASSWPTGGDTQYF
>-|TRBJ1-1|TRBV30
CAWSPGTEAFF
>TRBD1|TRBJ2-4|TRBV5-1
CASSLGRQGTKNIQYF
>TRBD1|TRBJ1-2|TRBV2
CASGGQGLSYGYTF
>TRBD2|TRBJ2-1|TRBV6-6
CASSYTTSGGAGEQFF
>-|TRBJ1-2|TRBV7-2
CASSLGHSSGYGYTF
>TRBD2|TRBJ2-7|TRBV5-1
CASSGGGVEQYF
>-|TRBJ2-2|TRBV19
CASSIDLAWRTGELFF
>TRBD2|TRBJ2-1|TRBV5-1
CASSLSLGGSSYNEQFF
>TRBD1|TRBJ1-4|TRBV27
CASSSGTAVKLFF
>-|TRBJ1-2|TRBV2
CASSDMTDNYGYTF
>TRBD1|TRBJ1-6|TRBV6-5
CASSHARGRGPLHF
>TRBD1|TRBJ2-1|TRBV6-6
CASSYWGQNNEQFF
>-|TRBJ2-3|TRBV19
CASSMRGNTDTQYF
>-|TRBJ1-1|TRBV5-1
CASSLARVNTEAFF
>-|TRBJ2-7|TRBV27
CASSPVGETYEQYF
>TRBD1|TRBJ2-1|TRBV7-3
CASSLSGQGGEQFF
>-|TRBJ2-1|TRBV4-3
CASSQDGTGLMDEQFF
>-|TRBJ1-1|TRBV3-1/TRBV3-2
CASSPSRDWHTEAFF
>-|TRBJ1-5|TRBV12-5
CASRGDRYSNQPQHF
>-|TRBJ1-1|TRBV7-3
CASSPQGGNTEAFF
>-|TRBJ1-1|TRBV9
CASSHTEDGMNTEAFF
>-|TRBJ2-2|TRBV19
CASSILAFGDGELFF
>-|TRBJ1-5|TRBV18
CASSTSSAGFGPQHF
>TRBD1|TRBJ2-2|TRBV7-2
CAGDSGTDSYRELFF
>-|TRBJ2-7|TRBV5-1
CASSSSTGSYEQYF
>-|TRBJ1-2|TRBV7-2
CASSLPREGLTF
>TRBD1|TRBJ2-6|TRBV6-2/TRBV6-3
CASSPGGSGANVLTF
>-|TRBJ1-2|TRBV5-5
CASSLAPGSGGYTF
>TRBD2|TRBJ2-1|TRBV19
CASSPQGGSGAHNEQFF
>TRBD2|TRBJ2-7|TRBV18
CASSRLAGGSDEQYF
>TRBD1|TRBJ2-1|TRBV7-2
CASSSRQGIMDEQFF
>-|TRBJ1-4|TRBV3-1/TRBV3-2
CASSPRASNEKLFF
>TRBD1|TRBJ2-7|TRBV30
CAWSQLGTGEYEQYF
>-|TRBJ2-7|TRBV19
CASSMVWLPSYEQYF
>TRBD2|TRBJ2-5|TRBV27
CASSSGLAGPVETQYF
>-|TRBJ1-6|TRBV3-1/TRBV3-2
CASSQGGGSPLHF
>TRBD1|TRBJ2-5|TRBV6-5
CASRVDRGQETQYF
>TRBD1|TRBJ1-1|TRBV12-3/TRBV12-4
CASSRQGYTEAFF